Listed below are T cell receptor beta chains from one sample, sequenced in a study of identical twins. TCRdb redid the calling of the 5' RACE reads with MiXCR, one entry per CDR3 protein. This table holds a few hundred thousand distinct CDR3 sequences, more than 9% found once. Separately, the same data were catalogued under a study of yellow fever vaccine responses in identical twins.

The sequenced sample consisted of PBMCs. Receptors were obtained from a woman aged 18-35 years in good health. The CDR3 runs from the conserved cysteine through the conserved F or W. Fields, in order: J gene, D gene, V gene, clone size, CDR3 DNA, CDR3 protein. The D gene is left open where the match is weak. The size entry is marked missing in some rows and otherwise reads once, few, many or a size class.

>TRBJ2-5|-|TRBV12-3/TRBV12-4|many
TGCGCCAGCAGCTTGAAAGAGACCCAGTACTTC
CASSLKETQYF
>TRBJ2-5|-|TRBV20-1|-
TGCAGTGCTAGAGCCTCGGAGGGGCGGGGACAAGAGACCCAGTACTTC
CSARASEGRGQETQYF
>TRBJ2-7|-|TRBV5-6|-
TGTGCCAGCAGCCCCTGGAGCAACCACTACGAGCAGTACTTC
CASSPWSNHYEQYF
>TRBJ2-3|-|TRBV15|-
TGTGCCACCAGCAGGGCGGCGGCAGGGGCAGATACGCAGTATTTT
CATSRAAAGADTQYF
>TRBJ2-2|-|TRBV28|-
TGTGCCAGCAGTTTCCCGACCGCAAACACCGGGGAGCTGTTTTTT
CASSFPTANTGELFF
>TRBJ1-2|-|TRBV5-1|few
TGCGCCAGCAGTCGAGACAGCACTCTCTATGGCTACACCTTC
CASSRDSTLYGYTF
>TRBJ2-5|-|TRBV20-1|few
TGCAGTGCCAGGACTAAAGAGACCCAGTACTTC
CSARTKETQYF
>TRBJ2-5|-|TRBV7-9|-
TGTGCCAGCAGCGTCCTTCTCGTGAGACAAGAGACCCAGTACTTC
CASSVLLVRQETQYF
>TRBJ2-3|-|TRBV3-1|few
TGTGCCAGCAGCCAAGTCGGGAGCCGCACAGATACGCAGTATTTT
CASSQVGSRTDTQYF
>TRBJ2-2|-|TRBV7-2|few
TGTGCCAGCAGCTTAGGGGACCGAAGGGCCGGGGAGCTGTTTTTT
CASSLGDRRAGELFF